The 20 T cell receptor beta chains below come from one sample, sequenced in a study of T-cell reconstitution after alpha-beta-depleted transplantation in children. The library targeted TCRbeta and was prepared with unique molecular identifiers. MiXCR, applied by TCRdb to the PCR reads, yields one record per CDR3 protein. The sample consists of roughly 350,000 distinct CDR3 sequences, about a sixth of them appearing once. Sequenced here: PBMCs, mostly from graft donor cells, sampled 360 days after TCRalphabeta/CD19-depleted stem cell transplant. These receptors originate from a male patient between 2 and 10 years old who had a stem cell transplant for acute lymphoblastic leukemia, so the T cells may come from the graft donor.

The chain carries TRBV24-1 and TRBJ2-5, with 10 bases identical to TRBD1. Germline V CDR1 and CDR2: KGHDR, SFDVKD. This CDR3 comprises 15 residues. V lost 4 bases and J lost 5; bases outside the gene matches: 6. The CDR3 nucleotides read TGTGCCACCAGTGACCAGGGACAGGGGAAGGAGACCCAGTACTTC. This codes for CATSDQGQGKETQYF.

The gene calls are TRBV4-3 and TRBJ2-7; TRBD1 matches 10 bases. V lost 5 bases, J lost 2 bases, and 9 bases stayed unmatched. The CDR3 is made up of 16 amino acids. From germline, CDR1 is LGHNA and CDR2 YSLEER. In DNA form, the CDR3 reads TGCGCCAGCAGCTCGTTACCGGGACAGGGGACCTACGAGCAGTACTTC. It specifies CASSSLPGQGTYEQYF.

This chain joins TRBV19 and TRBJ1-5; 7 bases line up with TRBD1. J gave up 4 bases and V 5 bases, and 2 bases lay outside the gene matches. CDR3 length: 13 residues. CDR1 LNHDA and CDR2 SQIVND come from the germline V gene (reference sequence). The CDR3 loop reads CASSAQGNQPQHF. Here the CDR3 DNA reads TGTGCCAGTAGTGCACAGGGGAATCAGCCCCAGCATTTT.

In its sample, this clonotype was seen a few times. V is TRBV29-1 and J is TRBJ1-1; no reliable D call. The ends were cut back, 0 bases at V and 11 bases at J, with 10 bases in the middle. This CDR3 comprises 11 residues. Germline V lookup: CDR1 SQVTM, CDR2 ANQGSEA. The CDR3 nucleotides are TGCAGCGTTGAAGAGCCAGATAGGGCTTTCTTT. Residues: CSVEEPDRAFF.

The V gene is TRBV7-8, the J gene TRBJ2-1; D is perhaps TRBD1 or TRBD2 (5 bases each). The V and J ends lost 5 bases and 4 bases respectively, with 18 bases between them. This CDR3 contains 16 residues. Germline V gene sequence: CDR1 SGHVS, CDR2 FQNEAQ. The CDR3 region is CASSQILGAPYNEQFF. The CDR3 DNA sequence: TGTGCCAGCAGCCAAATACTAGGGGCCCCTTACAATGAGCAGTTCTTC.

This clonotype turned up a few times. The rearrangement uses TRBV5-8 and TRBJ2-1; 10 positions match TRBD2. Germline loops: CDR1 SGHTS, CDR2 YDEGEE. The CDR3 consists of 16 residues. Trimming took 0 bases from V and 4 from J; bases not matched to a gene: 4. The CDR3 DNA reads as TGTGCCAGCAGCTTGGATAGCGGGAGGTGGTACAATGAGCAGTTCTTC. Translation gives CASSLDSGRWYNEQFF. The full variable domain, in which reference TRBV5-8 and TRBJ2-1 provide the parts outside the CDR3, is EAGVTQSPTHLIKTRGQQATLRCSPISGHTSVYWYQQALGLGLQFLLWYDEGEERNRGNFPPRFSGRQFPNYSSELNVNALELEDSALYLCASSLDSGRWYNEQFFGPGTRLTVL.

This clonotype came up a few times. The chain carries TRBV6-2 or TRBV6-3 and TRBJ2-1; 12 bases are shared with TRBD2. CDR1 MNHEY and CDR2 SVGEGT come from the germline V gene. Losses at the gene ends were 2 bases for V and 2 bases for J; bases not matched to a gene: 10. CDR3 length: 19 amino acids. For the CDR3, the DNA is TGTGCCAGCAGTTACGGCCCTCTAGCGGGAGGGCGCGCCTACAATGAGCAGTTCTTC. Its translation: CASSYGPLAGGRAYNEQFF.

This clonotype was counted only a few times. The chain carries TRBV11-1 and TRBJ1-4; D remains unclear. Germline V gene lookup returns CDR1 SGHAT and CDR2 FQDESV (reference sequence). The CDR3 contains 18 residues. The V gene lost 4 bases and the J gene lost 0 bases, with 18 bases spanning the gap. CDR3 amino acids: CASSSWWGRGATNEKLFF. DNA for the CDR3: TGTGCCAGCAGCTCATGGTGGGGTCGCGGGGCAACTAATGAAAAACTGTTTTTT.

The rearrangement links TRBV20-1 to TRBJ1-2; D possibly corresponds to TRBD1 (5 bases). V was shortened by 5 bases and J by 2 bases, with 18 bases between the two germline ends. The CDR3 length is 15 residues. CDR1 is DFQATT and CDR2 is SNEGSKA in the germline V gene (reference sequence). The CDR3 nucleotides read TGCAGTGCTTCCCCAAGGGGTGCGGGAAACTATGGCTACACCTTC. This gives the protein CSASPRGAGNYGYTF.

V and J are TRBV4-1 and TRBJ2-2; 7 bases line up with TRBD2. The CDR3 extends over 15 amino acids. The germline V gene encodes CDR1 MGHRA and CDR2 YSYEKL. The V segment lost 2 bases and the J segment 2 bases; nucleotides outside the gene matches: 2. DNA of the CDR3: TGCGCCAGCAGCCAATGGGACTATAACACCGGGGAGCTGTTTTTT. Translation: CASSQWDYNTGELFF.

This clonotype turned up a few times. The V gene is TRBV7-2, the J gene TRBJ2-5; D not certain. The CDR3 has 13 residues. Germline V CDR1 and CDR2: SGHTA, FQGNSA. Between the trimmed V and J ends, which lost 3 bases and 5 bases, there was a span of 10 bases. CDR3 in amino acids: CASSLAADETQYF. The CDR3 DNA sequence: TGTGCCAGCAGCTTGGCGGCGGATGAGACCCAGTACTTC.

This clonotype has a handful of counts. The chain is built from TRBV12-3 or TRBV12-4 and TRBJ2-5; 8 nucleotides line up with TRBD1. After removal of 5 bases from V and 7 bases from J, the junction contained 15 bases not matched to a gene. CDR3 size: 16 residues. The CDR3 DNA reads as TGTGCCAGCAGTCCGAGTCAGGGGGCGATTTCTGGGACCCAGTACTTC. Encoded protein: CASSPSQGAISGTQYF.

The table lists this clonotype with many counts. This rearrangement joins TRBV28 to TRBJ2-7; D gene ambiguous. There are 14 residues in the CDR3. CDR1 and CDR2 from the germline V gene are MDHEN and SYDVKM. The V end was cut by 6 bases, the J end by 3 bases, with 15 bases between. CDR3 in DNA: TGTGCCAGCAGCAACGCTGGGTTCCTCTACGAGCAGTACTTC. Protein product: CASSNAGFLYEQYF. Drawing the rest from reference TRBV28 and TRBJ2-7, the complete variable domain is DVKVTQSSRYLVKRTGEKVFLECVQDMDHENMFWYRQDPGLGLRLIYFSYDVKMKEKGDIPEGYSVSREKKERFSLILESASTNQTSMYLCASSNAGFLYEQYFGPGTRLTVT.

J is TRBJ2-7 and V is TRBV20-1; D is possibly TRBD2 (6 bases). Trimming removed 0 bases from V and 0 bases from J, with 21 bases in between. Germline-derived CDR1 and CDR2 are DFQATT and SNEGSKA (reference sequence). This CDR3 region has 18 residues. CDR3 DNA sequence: TGCAGTGCTAGAGATTCAGTGGGGGGTCCTAGTAGCTCCTACGAGCAGTACTTC. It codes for CSARDSVGGPSSSYEQYF.

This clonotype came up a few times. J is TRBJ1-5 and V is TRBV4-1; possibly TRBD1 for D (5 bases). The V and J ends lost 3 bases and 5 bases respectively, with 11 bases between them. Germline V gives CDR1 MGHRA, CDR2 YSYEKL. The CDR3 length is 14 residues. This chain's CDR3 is CASSHGAGDQPQHF. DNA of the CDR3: TGCGCCAGCAGCCACGGGGCGGGGGATCAGCCCCAGCATTTT.

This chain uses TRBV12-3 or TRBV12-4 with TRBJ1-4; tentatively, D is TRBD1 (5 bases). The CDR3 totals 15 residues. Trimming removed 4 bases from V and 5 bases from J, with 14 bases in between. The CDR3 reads CASSYTAGQNEKLFF. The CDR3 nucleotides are TGTGCCAGCAGTTATACGGCAGGGCAGAATGAAAAACTGTTTTTT.

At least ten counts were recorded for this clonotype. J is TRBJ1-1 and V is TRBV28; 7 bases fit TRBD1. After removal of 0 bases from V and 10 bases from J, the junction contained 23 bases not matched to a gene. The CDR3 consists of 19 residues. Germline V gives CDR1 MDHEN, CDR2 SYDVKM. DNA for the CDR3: TGTGCCAGCAGTTTATGGGGCCGCCTTGGACAGGAGAACAAAATGGGAGCTTTCTTT. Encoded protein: CASSLWGRLGQENKMGAFF.

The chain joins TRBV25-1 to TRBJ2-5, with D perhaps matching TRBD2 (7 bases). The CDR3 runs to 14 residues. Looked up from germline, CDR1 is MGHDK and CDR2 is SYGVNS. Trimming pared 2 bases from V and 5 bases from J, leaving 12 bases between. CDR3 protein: CASSEAGGHETQYF. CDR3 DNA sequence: TGTGCCAGCAGTGAAGCCGGGGGGCACGAGACCCAGTACTTC.

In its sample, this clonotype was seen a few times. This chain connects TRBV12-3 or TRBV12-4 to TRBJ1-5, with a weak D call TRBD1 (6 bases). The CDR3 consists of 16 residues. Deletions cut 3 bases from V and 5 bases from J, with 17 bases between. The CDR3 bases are TGTGCCAGCAGTTTTACTGGACAGCTCCTTGATCAGCCCCAGCATTTT. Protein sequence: CASSFTGQLLDQPQHF.

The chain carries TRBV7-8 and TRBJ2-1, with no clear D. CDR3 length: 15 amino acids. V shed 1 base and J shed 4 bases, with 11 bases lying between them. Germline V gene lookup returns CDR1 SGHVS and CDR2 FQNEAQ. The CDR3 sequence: CASSLVPASYNEQFF. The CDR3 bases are TGTGCCAGCAGCTTAGTTCCAGCGAGTTACAATGAGCAGTTCTTC. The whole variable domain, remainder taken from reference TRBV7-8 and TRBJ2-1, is GAGVSQSPRYKVAKRGQDVALRCDPISGHVSLFWYQQALGQGPEFLTYFQNEAQLDKSGLPSDRFFAERPEGSVSTLKIQRTQQEDSAVYLCASSLVPASYNEQFFGPGTRLTVL.